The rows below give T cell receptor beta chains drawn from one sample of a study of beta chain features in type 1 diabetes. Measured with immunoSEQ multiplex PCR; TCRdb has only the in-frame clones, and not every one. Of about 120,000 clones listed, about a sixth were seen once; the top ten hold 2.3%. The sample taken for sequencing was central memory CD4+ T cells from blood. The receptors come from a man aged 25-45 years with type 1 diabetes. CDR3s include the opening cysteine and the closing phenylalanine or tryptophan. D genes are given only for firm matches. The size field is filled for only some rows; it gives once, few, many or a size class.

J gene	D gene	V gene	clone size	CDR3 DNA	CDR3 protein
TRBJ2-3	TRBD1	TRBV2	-	TGTGCCAGCAGTGATGGGGCAGTAGACAGGGCGCAGTATTTT	CASSDGAVDRAQYF
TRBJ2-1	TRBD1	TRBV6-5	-	TGTGCCAGCAGGGAGACAGGGGGCTACAATGAGCAGTTCTTC	CASRETGGYNEQFF
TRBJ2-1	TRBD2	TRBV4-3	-	TGCGCCAGCAGCCAGCGGGGGTACAATGAGCAGTTCTTC	CASSQRGYNEQFF
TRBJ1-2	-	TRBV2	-	TGTGCCTTATCGGGGGGTAACTATGGCTACACCTTC	CALSGGNYGYTF
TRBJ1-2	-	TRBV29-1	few	TGCAGCGTTACCGACAGCTATGGCTACACCTTC	CSVTDSYGYTF
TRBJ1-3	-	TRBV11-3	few	TGTGCCAGCAGCTTAAGCAGCTCTGGAAACACCATATATTTT	CASSLSSSGNTIYF
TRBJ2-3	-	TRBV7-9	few	TGTGCCAGCAGCTTGTCGTCAGATACGCAGTATTTT	CASSLSSDTQYF
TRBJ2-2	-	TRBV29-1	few	TGCAGCGTTGACGGGGGAGGCACCGGGGAGCTGTTTTTT	CSVDGGGTGELFF
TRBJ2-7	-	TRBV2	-	TGTGCCAGCAGGGGAAACTCCTACGAGCAGTACTTC	CASRGNSYEQYF
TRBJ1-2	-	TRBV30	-	TGTGCCTGGAGTGTATATCGTACCAGTACTAACTATGGCTACACCTTC	CAWSVYRTSTNYGYTF
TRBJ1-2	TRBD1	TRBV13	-	TGTGCCAGCAGCGGCTCCGGGACAGATGGCTACACCTTC	CASSGSGTDGYTF
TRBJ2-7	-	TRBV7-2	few	TGTGCCAGCAGCTTACAGCAGGGTAGGGACGAGCAGTACTTC	CASSLQQGRDEQYF
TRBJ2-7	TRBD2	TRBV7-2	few	TGTGCCAGCACCGAAGCAACTAGCGGGGGGGCCCCCGAGCAGTACTTC	CASTEATSGGAPEQYF
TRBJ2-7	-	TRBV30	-	TGTGCCTGGAGCGCCTTGTGGAACGACCATCCTTACGAGCAGTACTTC	CAWSALWNDHPYEQYF
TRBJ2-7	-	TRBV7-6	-	TGTGCCAGCAGCTTCACAGGGTCCTACGAGCAGTACTTC	CASSFTGSYEQYF
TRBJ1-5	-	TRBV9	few	TGTGCCAGCAGCGTAGCTGGTACGAGTAGCAATCAGCCCCAGCATTTT	CASSVAGTSSNQPQHF
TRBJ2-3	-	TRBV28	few	TGTGCCAGCAGATATGGGGCCTCATTAACAGATACGCAGTATTTT	CASRYGASLTDTQYF
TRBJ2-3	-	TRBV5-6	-	TGTGCCAGCAGCTTAACAAGCACAGATACGCAGTATTTT	CASSLTSTDTQYF
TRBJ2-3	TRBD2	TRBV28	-	TGTGCCAGCAGCAGCCAAGGGCGGGGGGCAACAGATACGCAGTATTTT	CASSSQGRGATDTQYF
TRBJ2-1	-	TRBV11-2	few	TGTGCCAGCACCCCCCCCGGGGGCGGGGGTTATTATGAGCAGTTCTTC	CASTPPGGGGYYEQFF
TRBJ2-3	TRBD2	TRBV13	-	TGTGCCAGCAGCTTTGCTAGCGGGGAAGATACGCAGTATTTT	CASSFASGEDTQYF
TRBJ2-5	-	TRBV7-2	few	TGTGCCAGCAGCTCAAACACGAGGACCACCCGGGAGACCCAGTACTTC	CASSSNTRTTRETQYF
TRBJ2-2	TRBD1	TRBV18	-	TGTGCCAGCTCACCACCGCCAGGGGGCATCTCCGGGGAGCTGTTTTTT	CASSPPPGGISGELFF
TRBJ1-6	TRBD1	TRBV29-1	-	TGCAGCGTTCCCGGGACAGGGGAAAATTCACCCCTCCACTTT	CSVPGTGENSPLHF